Listed below are T cell receptor beta chains from one sample, sequenced in a study of OX40 agonist ivuxolimab in advanced cancers. Only in-frame clones appear in the TCRdb table, and some are missing; sequencing was by immunoSEQ multiplex PCR. The sample records tens of thousands of clones, 84% being singletons. Material: CD4+ or CD8+ T cells sorted from blood, obtained in a trial of the OX40 agonist ivuxolimab. Every receptor here comes from an adult with an advanced solid tumor such as melanoma, head and neck, liver or kidney cancer. The CDR3 runs from the conserved cysteine through the conserved F or W. D genes are given only for firm matches. Clone size is not always given. Where it is, it says once, few, many or a class for expanded clones.

NA,TRBJ2-1,NA,TRBV14,TGTGCCAGCAGCCTGTCCTCAGCGCCTTCCTACAATGAGCAGTTCTTC,CASSLSSAPSYNEQFF
TRBD1,TRBJ2-1,NA,TRBV7-9,TGTGCCAGCAGCCCCGGGACAGGGGAGGGCAATGAGCAGTTCTTC,CASSPGTGEGNEQFF
NA,TRBJ1-6,NA,TRBV2,TGTGCCAGCAGTGGTTTGAGGGGCTCCTATAATTCACCCCTCCACTTT,CASSGLRGSYNSPLHF
TRBD2,TRBJ2-3,few,TRBV10-3,TGTGCCATCAGTGGGGGAGCGGGAGGTGGCACAGATACGCAGTATTTT,CAISGGAGGGTDTQYF
TRBD1,TRBJ1-5,NA,TRBV7-8,TGTGCCAGCAGCCTAAGACAGGGCCAGCCCCAGCATTTT,CASSLRQGQPQHF
NA,TRBJ2-3,NA,TRBV19,TGTGCCAGTAGCCCCCCGGACCCGAGCACAGATACGCAGTATTTT,CASSPPDPSTDTQYF
NA,TRBJ1-5,NA,TRBV6-1,TGTGCCAGCAGTGAAGCGCGCAGGGTCTCTCAGCCCCAGCATTTT,CASSEARRVSQPQHF
TRBD1,TRBJ2-3,once,TRBV11-2,TGTGCCAGCAGCTTAGCTGGGGACAGGGGAGATACGCAGTATTTT,CASSLAGDRGDTQYF
TRBD1,TRBJ1-1,few,TRBV19,TGTGCCAGTAGCACTACAGGGGGCACTGAAGCTTTCTTT,CASSTTGGTEAFF
NA,TRBJ1-6,NA,TRBV6-5,TGTGCCAGCACCTCGGACTCCTATAATTCACCCCTCCACTTT,CASTSDSYNSPLHF
NA,TRBJ2-3,NA,TRBV2,TGTGCCAGCAGTGGAGTGGGAGATACGCAGTATTTT,CASSGVGDTQYF
NA,TRBJ2-7,NA,TRBV30,TGTGCCTGGAGTGTGAAATACGAGCAGTACTTC,CAWSVKYEQYF
TRBD2,TRBJ2-7,NA,TRBV7-2,TGTGCCAGCAGCTCCCAAGGGACTAGCGTCTACGAGCAGTACTTC,CASSSQGTSVYEQYF
TRBD1,TRBJ1-2,few,TRBV6-6,TGTGCCAGCCTGGGACAGGGGTTAAACTATGGCTACACCTTC,CASLGQGLNYGYTF
NA,TRBJ2-6,NA,TRBV15,TGTGCCACCAGCAGACTCTCTGGGGCCAACGTCCTGACTTTC,CATSRLSGANVLTF
TRBD1,TRBJ2-7,NA,TRBV15,TGTGCCACCAGCAGGGACAGGGGCCCCTACGAGCAGTACTTC,CATSRDRGPYEQYF
TRBD1,TRBJ2-1,NA,TRBV7-9,TGTGCCAGCAGCAAGACAGGGAATAACTGGTACAATGAGCAGTTCTTC,CASSKTGNNWYNEQFF
NA,TRBJ1-5,NA,TRBV6-6,TGTGCCAGCAGTTACGGTCCTCGGGGGAGCAATCAGCCCCAGCATTTT,CASSYGPRGSNQPQHF
NA,TRBJ2-7,NA,TRBV28,TGTGCCAGCAGTGCCGGGTTCGGGGCGACCTCCTACGAGCAGTACTTC,CASSAGFGATSYEQYF
NA,TRBJ1-2,NA,TRBV9,TGTGCCAGCAGCGCGGGACCTTTCTATGGCTACACCTTC,CASSAGPFYGYTF
TRBD2,TRBJ2-5,NA,TRBV2,TGTGCCAGCAGTGGCAGTAGCGGGAGAGGGGGCGGGAAGACCCAGTACTTC,CASSGSSGRGGGKTQYF
NA,TRBJ1-5,NA,TRBV9,TGTGCCAGCAGCGTAGAACCCCACCATCAGCCCCAGCATTTT,CASSVEPHHQPQHF
TRBD1,TRBJ1-1,NA,TRBV10-3,TGTGCCATCAGGATTTGGGACAGTTTAAACACTGAAGCTTTCTTT,CAIRIWDSLNTEAFF
NA,TRBJ2-3,NA,TRBV15,TGTGCCACCAGCAGAGATAGAGACTGGATACAGTATTTT,CATSRDRDWIQYF
TRBD1,TRBJ2-1,NA,TRBV29-1,TGCAGCGTTGAGGGACAGGGGAGGAGGAATGAGCAGTTCTTC,CSVEGQGRRNEQFF
NA,TRBJ1-5,NA,TRBV28,TGTGCCAGCAGTCCATCCTTAGCCAATCAGCCCCAGCATTTT,CASSPSLANQPQHF
TRBD1,TRBJ1-6,NA,TRBV9,TGTGCCAGCAGCAACCGGGACAGGGACTCCTATAATTCACCCCTCCACTTT,CASSNRDRDSYNSPLHF
NA,TRBJ2-2,NA,TRBV4-3,TGCGCCAGCAGCCGATTAAATTGGGGCGTCGGGGAGCTGTTTTTT,CASSRLNWGVGELFF
TRBD1,TRBJ1-1,once,TRBV28,TGTGCCAGCAGTTTTGTGGACAGGGGAACTGAAGCTTTCTTT,CASSFVDRGTEAFF
NA,TRBJ1-2,NA,TRBV23-1,TGCGCCAGCAGTCAACCGGACTGCCCCTATGGCTACACCTTC,CASSQPDCPYGYTF
NA,TRBJ1-3,NA,TRBV28,TGTGCCTGGGGGGACTCTGGAAACACCATATATTTT,CAWGDSGNTIYF
TRBD1,TRBJ2-7,NA,TRBV11-2,TGTGCCAGCAGCTCCGGGACAGGCTACGAGCAGTACTTC,CASSSGTGYEQYF
NA,TRBJ1-1,NA,TRBV25-1,TGTGCCAGCAGTCCAAGGGCGGGTACTGAAGCTTTCTTT,CASSPRAGTEAFF
TRBD1,TRBJ1-2,once,TRBV4-2,TGTGCCAGCAGCCAAGATCTGACAGGGGATGGCTACACCTTC,CASSQDLTGDGYTF
NA,TRBJ2-2,NA,TRBV6-5,TGTGCCAGCAGTTACTCGTCGGGGATCGGCGGGGAGCTGTTTTTT,CASSYSSGIGGELFF
NA,TRBJ1-5,NA,TRBV19,TGTGCCAGTAACAGAAGGGAGGACAATCAGCCCCAGCATTTT,CASNRREDNQPQHF
NA,TRBJ1-1,NA,TRBV4-2,TGTGCCAGCAGCCAAGATAGCAAGAACACTGAAGCTTTCTTT,CASSQDSKNTEAFF
NA,TRBJ1-3,NA,TRBV4-3,TGCGCCAGCAGCCAAAAATCTGCCGGCTCTGGAAACACCATATATTTT,CASSQKSAGSGNTIYF